The 22 T cell receptor beta chains given below trace back to one sample, sequenced in a study of CD8 T cells in ankylosing spondylitis. One entry per CDR3 protein, called by TCRdb with MiXCR from the 5' RACE reads. Among some 130,000 distinct CDR3 sequences listed, roughly 13% were seen once. The sequenced material came from blood, either unsorted or a sorted T cell fraction (not recorded which). These receptors originate from a female donor with ankylosing spondylitis or in good health (not recorded which).

The J gene is TRBJ1-1, the V gene TRBV7-9; D is undetermined. The CDR3 is 12 residues long. The V end was cut by 1 base, the J end by 8 bases, with 8 bases between. CDR1 is SEHNR, CDR2 FQNEAQ, per germline (reference sequence). CDR3 bases: TGTGCCAGCAGCTTAGATGTGGGCGAAGCTTTCTTT. Amino acid sequence: CASSLDVGEAFF.

This clonotype came up many times. In DNA, the CDR3 is TGTGCCAGCAGCTCACCTTCGTCCTACAATGAGCAGTTCTTC. Translated, it gives CASSSPSSYNEQFF. The chain joins TRBV7-9 to TRBJ2-1; unclear D gene. The V end lost 4 bases, the J end lost 1 base, and 8 bases lay between the germline ends. The CDR3 extends over 14 amino acids. CDR1 is SEHNR, CDR2 FQNEAQ, per germline (reference sequence).

V and J are TRBV30 and TRBJ1-2; the D gene is possibly TRBD1 (6 bases). Germline CDR1 GTSNPN, CDR2 SVGIG (reference sequence). The CDR3 covers 14 residues. V lost 0 bases and J lost 7, with 15 bases in between. The chain's CDR3 is CAWSVGQGIFGYTF. CDR3 DNA sequence: TGTGCCTGGAGTGTGGGGCAGGGGATCTTTGGCTACACCTTC.

This clonotype was found a few times. The genes are TRBV5-1 and TRBJ2-1, with D perhaps matching TRBD1 or TRBD2 (5 bases each). Trimming removed 0 bases at V and 6 bases at J, with 10 bases between. The CDR3 is made up of 14 amino acids. The V gene's germline CDR1 is SGHRS and CDR2 YFSETQ. The CDR3 nucleotides are TGCGCCAGCAGCTTGGTTTTCGGGACCAATGAGCAGTTCTTC. Protein product: CASSLVFGTNEQFF.

In its sample, this clonotype was seen many times. The chain carries TRBV5-1 and TRBJ1-5; D gene unclear. Germline CDR1 SGHRS, CDR2 YFSETQ. With 0 bases removed from V and 0 bases from J, the gap between germline ends came to 7 bases. The CDR3 length is 15 residues. Here the CDR3 DNA reads TGCGCCAGCAGCTTGGCCGGGAATAGCAATCAGCCCCAGCATTTT. This codes for CASSLAGNSNQPQHF.

This clonotype was seen at least ten times. V is TRBV10-3 and J is TRBJ2-1; 9 nucleotides agree with TRBD1. Trimming at V came to 6 bases and at J to 6 bases, leaving 3 bases not matched to a gene. CDR1 is ENHRY, CDR2 SYGVKD, per germline. The CDR3 runs 13 residues. CDR3 DNA: TGTGCCATCAGCCGGGACAGGGTCAATGAGCAGTTCTTC. Protein: CAISRDRVNEQFF.

This clonotype was observed a handful of times. The rearrangement links TRBV5-5 to TRBJ2-2; D not resolved. Germline loops: CDR1 SGHKS, CDR2 YYEKEE (reference sequence). V lost 1 base to trimming and J lost 7 bases, with 8 bases between them. The CDR3 consists of 13 residues. For the CDR3, the DNA is TGTGCCAGCAGCTTGTTGTCGAACGGGGAGCTGTTTTTT. Residues: CASSLLSNGELFF.

Turning to this clonotype: The junction does not match germline at one end; this may be a read error. The J gene is TRBJ2-5, the V gene TRBV28; D not certain. CDR1 is MDHEN and CDR2 is SYDVKM in the germline V gene. The CDR3 length is 13 residues. CDR3 nucleotide sequence: TGTGCCAGCAGAAATAATATCCAAAAGACCCAGTACTTC. Translated: CASRNNIQKTQYF.

The chain is built from TRBV29-1 and TRBJ2-7; 8 bases agree with TRBD2. The CDR3 spans 18 residues. With 0 bases clipped from V and 7 bases from J, the junction kept 20 bases outside the gene matches. Germline V gives CDR1 SQVTM, CDR2 ANQGSEA. CDR3 protein: CSVEDRRSGSGTRGEQYF. CDR3 DNA sequence: TGCAGCGTTGAAGATCGTCGCTCTGGAAGTGGGACTAGAGGGGAGCAGTACTTC.

The genes are TRBV29-1 and TRBJ1-1; D is possibly TRBD1 (6 bases). CDR3 size: 15 residues. Germline assignment: CDR1 SQVTM and CDR2 ANQGSEA. Trimming left V 2 bases short and J 6 bases short, with 19 bases between. DNA for the CDR3: TGCAGCGTTGAATTCGGCCTCGGGACACCGGCTGAAGCTTTCTTT. Translated, it gives CSVEFGLGTPAEAFF.

The chain links TRBV7-8 to TRBJ2-7; a weak D match, TRBD1 (5 bases). The CDR3 totals 17 residues. Germline V gene sequence: CDR1 SGHVS, CDR2 FQNEAQ. V shed 3 bases and J shed 0 bases, with 18 bases lying between them. CDR3 amino acids: CASSLETVPKASYEQYF. The CDR3 nucleotides are TGTGCCAGCAGCTTGGAGACAGTGCCAAAAGCCTCCTACGAGCAGTACTTC.

Only a few counts were recorded for this clonotype. The chain recombines TRBV3-1 with TRBJ1-1; D not certain. The germline gives CDR1 LGHDT, CDR2 YNNKEL (reference sequence). The CDR3 is 12 amino acids. The V and J ends lost 4 bases and 9 bases respectively, with 12 bases between them. The DNA of the CDR3 is TGTGCCAGCAGCCTATCCACAGAGAAAGCTTTCTTT. It specifies CASSLSTEKAFF.

The J gene is TRBJ2-5, the V gene TRBV7-9; no firm D call. The CDR3 is 13 residues long. Germline V gene sequence: CDR1 SEHNR, CDR2 FQNEAQ (reference sequence). The V end lost 5 bases, the J end lost 2 bases, and 9 bases lay between the germline ends. Written as DNA, the CDR3 is TGTGCCAGCAGCCCCCTTGGGCAAGAGACCCAGTACTTC. It encodes CASSPLGQETQYF.

A word on this clonotype: A much more abundant neighbour one base away suggests this may be a read error. CDR3 in amino acids: CAISESILGIGQPQHF. Here the CDR3 DNA reads TGTGCCATCAGTGAGTCTATTTTAGGGATAGGTCAGCCCCAGCATTTT. The chain links TRBV10-3 to TRBJ1-5; D not certain. Trimming left V 0 bases short and J 6 bases short, with 15 bases between. The CDR3 has 16 residues. The germline gives CDR1 ENHRY, CDR2 SYGVKD.

This clonotype was counted only a few times. The chain uses TRBV3-1 and TRBJ1-1; no reliable D call. V lost 5 bases, J lost 1 base, and 8 bases lay in between. CDR1 LGHDT and CDR2 YNNKEL come from the germline V gene (reference sequence). The CDR3 is 13 amino acids. CDR3 nucleotide sequence: TGTGCCAGCAGCAAGGTGGGGAACACTGAAGCTTTCTTT. This encodes CASSKVGNTEAFF.

This clonotype was seen many times. The chain carries TRBV20-1 and TRBJ2-2; D gene ambiguous. Trimming shortened V by 0 bases and J by 13 bases, and 15 bases separated the two germline ends. Per the germline V gene, CDR1 is DFQATT and CDR2 is SNEGSKA (reference sequence). The CDR3 extends over 13 amino acids. The CDR3 loop is CSARDPRDPGLFF. In DNA, the CDR3 is TGCAGTGCTAGAGATCCCCGAGACCCCGGGCTGTTTTTT.

This clonotype was counted only a few times. The genes are TRBV5-1 and TRBJ1-1, with a weak D call TRBD1 (5 bases). Between the trimmed V and J ends, which lost 0 bases and 3 bases, there was a span of 9 bases. CDR3 size: 14 residues. The V gene's germline CDR1 is SGHRS and CDR2 YFSETQ. The CDR3 DNA reads TGCGCCAGCAGCTTGGAAGGGGCGTACACTGAAGCTTTCTTT. As protein: CASSLEGAYTEAFF.

The rearrangement joins TRBV29-1 to TRBJ2-3, with TRBD2 matching 7 bases. Trimming removed 7 bases from V and 2 bases from J; junction bases left unmatched: 12. This CDR3 contains 15 residues. The germline CDR1 and CDR2 sequences are SQVTM and ANQGSEA. The CDR3 coding sequence is TGCAGCGCCGACGGGGTTAGCGGGCCCACAGATACGCAGTATTTT. Translated, it gives CSADGVSGPTDTQYF.

The chain couples TRBV18 to TRBJ2-1; TRBD1 agrees at 7 bases. V dropped 0 bases and J dropped 6; count of bases not matched to a gene: 5. The CDR3 consists of 15 residues. Germline CDR1 is KGHSH and CDR2 is LQKENI. This chain's CDR3 is CASSPPARDSNEQFF. The DNA for the CDR3 is TGTGCCAGCTCACCACCGGCCCGGGACAGCAATGAGCAGTTCTTC.

In its sample, this clonotype was seen a few times. The chain uses TRBV7-2 and TRBJ2-5; 7 bases are a match to TRBD2. The germline V gene encodes CDR1 SGHTA and CDR2 FQGNSA. Trimming cost V 4 bases and J 4 bases; bases outside gene matches: 6. The CDR3 sequence is 14 residues long. The CDR3 DNA follows: TGTGCCAGCAGCTCCACAATAGCGGGAGAGACCCAGTACTTC. It codes for CASSSTIAGETQYF.

This clonotype occurred once. The chain uses TRBV6-5 and TRBJ2-7, with unresolved D. Germline lookup yields CDR1 MNHEY and CDR2 SVGAGI. This CDR3 region has 14 residues. V shed 2 bases and J shed 1 base, with 9 bases lying between them. The CDR3 is CASSYKGGSYEQYF. CDR3 sequence (DNA): TGTGCCAGCAGTTACAAGGGCGGATCCTACGAGCAGTACTTC.

Only a few counts were recorded for this clonotype. The chain has TRBV12-3 or TRBV12-4 and TRBJ2-2; 7 positions match TRBD1. V dropped 4 bases and J dropped 5; count of bases not matched to a gene: 7. The CDR3 spans 15 residues. CDR3 in DNA: TGTGCCAGCAGTTCCCAGACAGGGTGGACCGGGGAGCTGTTTTTT. Translated: CASSSQTGWTGELFF.